Listed here are 27 T cell receptor beta chains from one sample, sequenced in a study of cytomegalovirus exposure and HLA in healthy donors. This PCR relied on a set of 60 Vbeta primers and 13 Jbeta primers. The method was immunoSEQ multiplex PCR; TCRdb's version includes in-frame clones alone and lacks a portion of them. This table lists about 160,000 clones. Sequenced material: PBMCs. The source is a woman aged 55 to 70 in good health and CMV-seronegative.

The chain has TRBV5-1 and TRBJ2-1, with TRBD1 matching 8 bases. The V and J ends lost 0 bases and 6 bases, in that order; junction bases with no gene match: 8. The germline CDR1 and CDR2 sequences are SGHRS and YFSETQ. The CDR3 is 16 residues long. DNA for the CDR3: TGCGCCAGCAGCTTGGCCGGACAGACAGGGGTCAATGAGCAGTTCTTC. It codes for CASSLAGQTGVNEQFF.

The genes are TRBV19 and TRBJ1-2; 9 bases agree with TRBD1. The CDR3 has 13 residues. Losses at the gene ends were 6 bases for V and 8 bases for J; bases not matched to a gene: 7. CDR1 and CDR2 from the germline V gene are LNHDA and SQIVND (reference sequence). The CDR3 here is CASSQRDRAGYTF. The DNA for the CDR3 is TGTGCCAGTAGCCAACGGGACAGGGCGGGCTACACCTTC.

The V and J genes are TRBV4-2 and TRBJ1-2; D remains ambiguous. The ends were cut back, 5 bases at V and 2 bases at J, with 6 bases in the middle. The germline V gene has CDR1 LGHNA and CDR2 YNFKEQ. The CDR3 length is 12 residues. The CDR3 protein is CASSGSNYGYTF. CDR3 nucleotides: TGTGCCAGCAGCGGGAGCAACTATGGCTACACCTTC.

This chain links TRBV7-3 with TRBJ2-5, with a possible D match to TRBD2 (9 bases). Germline V gene sequence: CDR1 SGHTA, CDR2 FQGTGA. The V end lost 8 bases, the J end lost 3 bases, and 31 bases lay between the germline ends. The CDR3 is 19 residues long. CDR3 amino acids: CASGRAGGILAGGEETQYF. CDR3 coding DNA: TGTGCCAGCGGCCGGGCAGGGGGCATTTTGGCGGGAGGGGAAGAGACCCAGTACTTC.

The CDR3 DNA reads TGTGCCATGGGGGGGGACAGGGGCTCTCTCACTGAAGCTTTCTTT. Encoded protein: CAMGGDRGSLTEAFF. The rearrangement uses TRBV6-5 and TRBJ1-1; the match to TRBD1 covers 10 bases. V trimming: 10 bases; J trimming: 4 bases; junction bases outside the gene matches: 12. The CDR3 totals 15 residues. In germline, CDR1 is MNHEY, CDR2 SVGAGI.

The chain has TRBV27 and TRBJ2-7; the D is unclear. The CDR3 consists of 14 residues. Trimming left V 5 bases short and J 6 bases short, with 17 bases between. Germline V CDR1 and CDR2: MNHEY, SMNVEV (reference sequence). The DNA for the CDR3 is TGTGCCAGCAGTCCCGACCTAGGCGGTGGCGAGCAGTACTTC. Translated, it gives CASSPDLGGGEQYF.

The chain links TRBV19 to TRBJ2-2; 8 positions match TRBD2. Germline trimming cut 7 bases from V and 2 bases from J; bases unmatched to any gene: 9. Germline V lookup: CDR1 LNHDA, CDR2 SQIVND (reference sequence). CDR3 size: 16 residues. CDR3 DNA sequence: TGTGCCAGTAAGACTGTAGCGGGAACCAACACCGGGGAGCTGTTTTTT. Encoded protein: CASKTVAGTNTGELFF. The entire variable domain, with the rest obtained from reference TRBV19 and TRBJ2-2, is as follows: DGGITQSPKYLFRKEGQNVTLSCEQNLNHDAMYWYRQDPGQGLRLIYYSQIVNDFQKGDIAEGYSVSREKKESFPLTVTSAQKNPTAFYLCASKTVAGTNTGELFFGEGSRLTVL.

The CDR3 loop reads CASSPGTSGTMPSYEQYF. As DNA, the CDR3 is TGTGCCAGCAGTCCCGGGACTAGCGGGACCATGCCATCCTACGAGCAGTACTTC. The chain joins TRBV27 to TRBJ2-7; 13 bases are shared with TRBD2. The CDR3 is 18 amino acids. Looked up from germline, CDR1 is MNHEY and CDR2 is SMNVEV (reference sequence). Losses at the gene ends were 5 bases for V and 1 base for J; bases not matched to a gene: 11.

The chain carries TRBV7-3 and TRBJ2-7; the match to TRBD1 covers 9 bases. Germline V gene lookup returns CDR1 SGHTA and CDR2 FQGTGA. The CDR3 totals 15 residues. V gave up 9 bases and J gave up 4 bases; unmatched junction bases: 13. Written as DNA, the CDR3 is TGTGCCAGAGGGGAAACAGGGGGCCCTAAATACGAGCAGTACTTC. This codes for CARGETGGPKYEQYF. The full variable domain, its missing parts supplied by reference TRBV7-3 and TRBJ2-7, is GAGVSQTPSNKVTEKGKYVELRCDPISGHTALYWYRQSLGQGPEFLIYFQGTGAADDSGLPNDRFFAVRPEGSVSTLKIQRTERGDSAVYLCARGETGGPKYEQYFGPGTRLTVT.

The chain combines TRBV2 with TRBJ2-3; 10 bases fit TRBD1. The CDR3 is 15 residues long. The V gene end was trimmed by 4 bases and the J gene end by 3 bases; junction bases not matched to a gene: 4. CDR1 and CDR2 (germline): SNHLY, FYNNEI. The CDR3 bases are TGTGCCAGCAGTGGTCCGGGACAGGGGACAGATACGCAGTATTTT. Protein: CASSGPGQGTDTQYF.

The V and J genes are TRBV7-9 and TRBJ1-6; 7 nucleotides agree with TRBD1. This CDR3 contains 16 residues. Trimming cost V 8 bases and J 0 bases; bases outside gene matches: 7. The germline CDR1 and CDR2 sequences are SEHNR and FQNEAQ (reference sequence). CDR3 amino acids: CASGGQISSYNSPLHF. In nucleotides, the CDR3 is TGTGCCAGCGGGGGACAGATCAGCTCCTATAATTCACCCCTCCACTTT.

The V gene is TRBV30, the J gene TRBJ2-7; D remains unclear. Between the trimmed V and J ends, which lost 0 bases and 2 bases, there was a span of 11 bases. This CDR3 is 14 amino acids long. Germline V CDR1 and CDR2: GTSNPN, SVGIG (reference sequence). The CDR3 loop is CAWSVKWATYEQYF. In DNA form, the CDR3 reads TGTGCCTGGAGTGTAAAGTGGGCCACCTACGAGCAGTACTTC.

The chain uses TRBV16 and TRBJ1-2, with a weak D call TRBD1 (6 bases). V shed 1 base and J shed 4 bases, with 13 bases lying between them. Germline V lookup: CDR1 KGHSY, CDR2 FQNENV. The CDR3 has 15 residues. CDR3: CASSQYRAVFYGYTF. CDR3 coding DNA: TGTGCCAGCAGCCAATACAGGGCAGTCTTCTATGGCTACACCTTC.

The V call is TRBV7-9, the J call TRBJ1-2; possibly TRBD1 for D (6 bases). Per the germline V gene, CDR1 is SEHNR and CDR2 is FQNEAQ (reference sequence). V lost 5 bases and J lost 3, with 25 bases in between. The CDR3 covers 18 residues. CDR3 nucleotide sequence: TGTGCCAGCAGCCCCTCCCTGGAGGATGGGGGCAGACACTATGGCTACACCTTC. Protein sequence: CASSPSLEDGGRHYGYTF.

V is TRBV18 and J is TRBJ2-5; 11 nucleotides align to TRBD2. The CDR3 contains 16 residues. Unmatched junction bases numbered 11, after V lost 6 bases and J lost 5 bases. Germline CDR1 reads KGHSH; CDR2 reads LQKENI. The CDR3 region is CASSYGLAGGAETQYF. The CDR3 bases are TGTGCCAGCTCCTATGGACTAGCGGGCGGAGCGGAGACCCAGTACTTC. Full variable domain (outside the CDR3, taken from reference TRBV18 and TRBJ2-5): NAGVMQNPRHLVRRRGQEARLRCSPMKGHSHVYWYRQLPEEGLKFMVYLQKENIIDESGMPKERFSAEFPKEGPSILRIQQVVRGDSAAYFCASSYGLAGGAETQYFGPGTRLLVL.

This chain connects TRBV19 to TRBJ1-6; D remains unclear. The CDR3 contains 13 residues. Trimming took off 0 bases at V and 6 bases at J, with 3 bases between the two ends. Germline assignment: CDR1 LNHDA and CDR2 SQIVND (reference sequence). The CDR3, as DNA: TGTGCCAGTAGTATAGAGAGTAATTCACCCCTCCACTTT. Translation: CASSIESNSPLHF.

The rearrangement links TRBV7-7 to TRBJ2-2; D is possibly TRBD2 (6 bases). The CDR3 is made up of 16 amino acids. Germline CDR1 is SSHAT and CDR2 is FNYEAQ (reference sequence). Trimming pared 5 bases from V and 4 bases from J, leaving 17 bases between. CDR3 loop: CASSPLGTGVTGELFF. CDR3 nucleotide sequence: TGTGCCAGCAGCCCACTTGGGACGGGGGTCACCGGGGAGCTGTTTTTT.

V is TRBV10-3 and J is TRBJ2-1; 14 bases map to TRBD2. CDR3 length: 15 amino acids. With 6 bases clipped from V and 5 bases from J, the junction kept 3 bases outside the gene matches. CDR1 is ENHRY, CDR2 SYGVKD, per germline. The CDR3 here is CAIRRLAGGHNEQFF. CDR3 bases: TGTGCCATCAGAAGACTAGCGGGAGGGCACAATGAGCAGTTCTTC.

This sequence joins TRBV18 and TRBJ2-5, with no clear D. The CDR3 runs to 12 residues. Germline-derived CDR1 and CDR2 are KGHSH and LQKENI. Trimming stripped 0 bases from V and 5 bases from J, with 4 bases between. The CDR3 here is CASSPPAETQYF. The CDR3 region has the DNA TGTGCCAGCTCACCACCGGCTGAGACCCAGTACTTC.

V usage is TRBV20-1 and J usage is TRBJ1-1; 9 bases fit TRBD1. The germline V gene has CDR1 DFQATT and CDR2 SNEGSKA (reference sequence). Trimming at V came to 5 bases and at J to 10 bases, leaving 5 bases not matched to a gene. CDR3 length: 11 amino acids. CDR3 sequence reads: CSAPTGGSAFF. The CDR3 DNA reads TGCAGTGCTCCGACAGGGGGTTCAGCTTTCTTT.

The chain recombines TRBV7-3 with TRBJ2-5; possible D gene TRBD2, 6 bases. CDR1 SGHTA and CDR2 FQGTGA come from the germline V gene. V was clipped by 2 bases and J by 4 bases, with 14 bases between them. The CDR3 totals 15 residues. CDR3: CASSLAGTQGETQYF. The CDR3 DNA follows: TGTGCCAGCAGCTTAGCTGGGACTCAAGGAGAGACCCAGTACTTC.

V gene TRBV5-1 combines with J gene TRBJ2-2, with D perhaps matching TRBD1 (6 bases). CDR1 SGHRS and CDR2 YFSETQ come from the germline V gene. The CDR3 length is 13 residues. Between the trimmed V and J ends, which lost 3 bases and 8 bases, there was a span of 11 bases. The CDR3 DNA sequence: TGCGCCAGCAGCTGGGACGGACAGGGGGAGCTGTTTTTT. Its translation: CASSWDGQGELFF.

The CDR3 DNA follows: TGTGCCAGCAGCTCGGGACAGGGACCGACGGAGCAGTACTTC. Amino acid sequence: CASSSGQGPTEQYF. The chain uses TRBV11-1 and TRBJ2-5; 9 bases are a match to TRBD1. Germline CDR1 and CDR2: SGHAT and FQDESV (reference sequence). CDR3 length: 14 residues. Germline trimming cut 4 bases from V and 11 bases from J; bases unmatched to any gene: 11.

J is TRBJ1-2 and V is TRBV19; the D gene is possibly TRBD1 (6 bases). V gave up 7 bases and J gave up 3 bases, with 21 bases separating them. From germline, CDR1 is LNHDA and CDR2 SQIVND (reference sequence). The CDR3 totals 16 residues. The CDR3 nucleotides are TGTGCCAGTACCACAGACCGACAGGCGAGGTACTATGGCTACACCTTC. Translation gives CASTTDRQARYYGYTF.

The chain is built from TRBV5-3 and TRBJ1-1, with TRBD1 matching over 7 bases. TRBV5-3 is an ORF, with its function uncertain. The CDR3 length is 12 residues. The ends lost 3 bases at V and 5 bases at J; junction bases unmatched: 1. The CDR3 nucleotides are TGTGCCAGAAGCTCGACAGGGACTGAAGCTTTCTTT. Translated, it gives CARSSTGTEAFF.

Details on this clone: At the DNA level, this CDR3 is encoded by other sequences in the same sample as well. The chain is built from TRBV7-3 and TRBJ2-2; a possible D gene is TRBD1 (6 bases). Trimming took off 0 bases at V and 4 bases at J, with 9 bases between the two ends. Looked up from germline, CDR1 is SGHTA and CDR2 is FQGTGA. The CDR3 consists of 15 residues. This chain's CDR3 is CASSLTGGSTGELFF. The CDR3 DNA sequence: TGTGCCAGCAGCTTAACAGGGGGTAGCACCGGGGAGCTGTTTTTT.

The chain couples TRBV11-2 to TRBJ2-7, with 7 bases aligning to TRBD2. J gave up 4 bases and V 6 bases, and 12 bases lay outside the gene matches. This CDR3 contains 15 residues. CDR1 and CDR2 (germline): SGHAT, FQNNGV. The CDR3 reads CASSKAGTTQYEQYF. The CDR3 DNA reads TGTGCCAGCAGTAAGGCCGGGACTACACAATACGAGCAGTACTTC.